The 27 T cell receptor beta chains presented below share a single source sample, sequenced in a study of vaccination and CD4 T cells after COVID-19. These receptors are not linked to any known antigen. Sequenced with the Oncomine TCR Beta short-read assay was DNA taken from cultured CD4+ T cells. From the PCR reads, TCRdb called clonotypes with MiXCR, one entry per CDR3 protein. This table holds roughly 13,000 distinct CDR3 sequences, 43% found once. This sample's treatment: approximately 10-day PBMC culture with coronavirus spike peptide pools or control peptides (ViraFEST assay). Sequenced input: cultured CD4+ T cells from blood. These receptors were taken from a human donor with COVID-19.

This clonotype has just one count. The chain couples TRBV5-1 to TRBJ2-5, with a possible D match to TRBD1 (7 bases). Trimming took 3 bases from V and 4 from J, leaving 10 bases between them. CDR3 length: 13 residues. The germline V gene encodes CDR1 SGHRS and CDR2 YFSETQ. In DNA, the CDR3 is TGCGCCAGCAGCTCTCAGGGGGGAGAGACCCAGTACTTC. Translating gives CASSSQGGETQYF.

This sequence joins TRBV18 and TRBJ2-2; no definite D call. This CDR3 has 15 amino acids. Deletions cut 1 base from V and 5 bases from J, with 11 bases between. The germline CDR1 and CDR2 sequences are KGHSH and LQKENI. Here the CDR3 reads CASSPQSPPTGELFF. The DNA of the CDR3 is TGTGCCAGCTCACCACAATCCCCGCCTACCGGGGAGCTGTTTTTT.

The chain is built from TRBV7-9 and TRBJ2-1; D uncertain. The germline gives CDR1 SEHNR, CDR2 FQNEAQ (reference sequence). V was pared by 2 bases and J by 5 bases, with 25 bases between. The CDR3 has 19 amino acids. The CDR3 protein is CASSLSGSRVGMVNNEQFF. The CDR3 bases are TGTGCCAGCAGCTTATCGGGCAGCCGTGTGGGGATGGTGAACAATGAGCAGTTCTTC. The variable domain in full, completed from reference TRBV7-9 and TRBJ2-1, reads DTGVSQNPRHKITKRGQNVTFRCDPISEHNRLYWYRQTLGQGPEFLTYFQNEAQLEKSRLLSDRFSAERPKGSFSTLEIQRTEQGDSAMYLCASSLSGSRVGMVNNEQFFGPGTRLTVL.

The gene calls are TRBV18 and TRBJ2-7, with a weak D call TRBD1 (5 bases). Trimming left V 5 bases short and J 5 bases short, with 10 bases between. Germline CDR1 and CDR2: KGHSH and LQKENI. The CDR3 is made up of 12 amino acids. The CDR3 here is CASSADRDEQYF. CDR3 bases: TGTGCCAGCTCAGCCGACAGAGACGAGCAGTACTTC.

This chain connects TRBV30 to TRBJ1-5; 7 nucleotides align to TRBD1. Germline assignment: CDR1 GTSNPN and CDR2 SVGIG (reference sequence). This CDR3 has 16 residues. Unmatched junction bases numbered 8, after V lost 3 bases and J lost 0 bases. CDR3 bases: TGTGCCTGGAGCCCCCCGGGACAGTATAGCAATCAGCCCCAGCATTTT. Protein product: CAWSPPGQYSNQPQHF.

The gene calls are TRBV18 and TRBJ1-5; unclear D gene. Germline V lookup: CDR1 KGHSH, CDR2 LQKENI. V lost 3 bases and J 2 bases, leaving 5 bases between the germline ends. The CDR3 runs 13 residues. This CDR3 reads CASSPQGNQPQHF. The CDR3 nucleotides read TGTGCCAGCTCACCGCAGGGCAATCAGCCCCAGCATTTT.

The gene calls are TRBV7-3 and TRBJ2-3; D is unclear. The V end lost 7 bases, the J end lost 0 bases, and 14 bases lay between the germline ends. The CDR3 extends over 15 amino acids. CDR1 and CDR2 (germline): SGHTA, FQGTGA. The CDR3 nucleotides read TGTGCCAGCACCCTGAACGGTAGAAGCACAGATACGCAGTATTTT. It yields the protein CASTLNGRSTDTQYF.

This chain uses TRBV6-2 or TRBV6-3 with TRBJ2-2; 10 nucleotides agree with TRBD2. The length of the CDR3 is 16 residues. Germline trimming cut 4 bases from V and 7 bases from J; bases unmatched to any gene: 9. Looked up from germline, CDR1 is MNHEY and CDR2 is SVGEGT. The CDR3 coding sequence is TGTGCCAGCAGTTCCAGTAGGACTAGCGGCGTCGGGGAGCTGTTTTTT. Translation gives CASSSSRTSGVGELFF.

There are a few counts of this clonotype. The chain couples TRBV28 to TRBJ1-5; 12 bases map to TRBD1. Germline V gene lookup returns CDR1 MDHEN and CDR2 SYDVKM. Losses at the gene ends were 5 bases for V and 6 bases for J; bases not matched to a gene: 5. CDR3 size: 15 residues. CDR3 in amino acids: CASSPGQGAAQPQHF. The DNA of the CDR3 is TGTGCCAGCAGTCCGGGACAGGGGGCCGCTCAGCCCCAGCATTTT.

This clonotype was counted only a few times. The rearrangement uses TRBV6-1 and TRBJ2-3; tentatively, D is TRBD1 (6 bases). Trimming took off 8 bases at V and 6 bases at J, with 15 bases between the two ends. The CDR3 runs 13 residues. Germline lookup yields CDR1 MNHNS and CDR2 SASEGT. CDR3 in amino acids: CASFTGLGDTQYF. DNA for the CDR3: TGTGCCAGCTTCACAGGGCTTGGGGATACGCAGTATTTT.

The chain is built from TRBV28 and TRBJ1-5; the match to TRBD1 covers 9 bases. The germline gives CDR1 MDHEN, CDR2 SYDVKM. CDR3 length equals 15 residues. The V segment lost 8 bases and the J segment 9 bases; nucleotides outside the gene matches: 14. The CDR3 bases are TGTGCCAGCCTCACCCCGGGACAGGGTTTGGGGCCCCAGCATTTT. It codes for CASLTPGQGLGPQHF.

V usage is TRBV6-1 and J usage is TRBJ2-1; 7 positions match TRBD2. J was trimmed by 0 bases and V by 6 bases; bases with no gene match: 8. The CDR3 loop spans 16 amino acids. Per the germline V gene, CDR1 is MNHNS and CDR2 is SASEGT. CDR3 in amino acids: CASRTGGRSSYNEQFF. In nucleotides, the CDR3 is TGTGCCAGCAGAACGGGAGGCCGAAGCTCCTACAATGAGCAGTTCTTC.

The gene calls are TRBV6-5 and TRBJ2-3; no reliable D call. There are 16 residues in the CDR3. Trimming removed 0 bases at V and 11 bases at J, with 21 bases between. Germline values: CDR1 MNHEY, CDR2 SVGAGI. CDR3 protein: CASSYSISSKASKQYF. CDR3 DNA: TGTGCCAGCAGTTACTCGATATCCAGTAAAGCAAGCAAGCAGTATTTT.

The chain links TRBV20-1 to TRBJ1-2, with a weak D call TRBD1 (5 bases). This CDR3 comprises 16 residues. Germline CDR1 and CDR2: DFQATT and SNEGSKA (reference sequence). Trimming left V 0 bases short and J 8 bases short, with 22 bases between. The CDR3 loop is CSARDGRERGGKGYTF. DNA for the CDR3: TGCAGTGCTAGAGACGGGCGGGAGAGGGGAGGGAAGGGCTACACCTTC.

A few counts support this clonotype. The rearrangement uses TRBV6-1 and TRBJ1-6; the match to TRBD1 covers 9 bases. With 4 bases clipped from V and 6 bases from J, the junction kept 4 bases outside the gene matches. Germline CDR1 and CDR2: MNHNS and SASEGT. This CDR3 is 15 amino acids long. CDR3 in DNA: TGTGCCAGCAGTGCCCCGGGACAGGGTAATTCACCCCTCCACTTT. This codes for CASSAPGQGNSPLHF.

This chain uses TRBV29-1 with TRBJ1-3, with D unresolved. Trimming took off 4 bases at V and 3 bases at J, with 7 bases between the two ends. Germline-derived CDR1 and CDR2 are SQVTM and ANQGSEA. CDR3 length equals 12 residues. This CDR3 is CSVGALGNTIYF. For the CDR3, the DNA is TGCAGCGTTGGGGCCCTTGGAAACACCATATATTTT.

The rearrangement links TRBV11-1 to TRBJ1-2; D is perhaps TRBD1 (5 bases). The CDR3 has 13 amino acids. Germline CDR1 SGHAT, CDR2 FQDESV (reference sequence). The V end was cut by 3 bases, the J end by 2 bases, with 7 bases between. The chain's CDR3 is CASSLSGNYGYTF. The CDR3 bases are TGTGCCAGCAGCTTGTCAGGGAACTATGGCTACACCTTC.

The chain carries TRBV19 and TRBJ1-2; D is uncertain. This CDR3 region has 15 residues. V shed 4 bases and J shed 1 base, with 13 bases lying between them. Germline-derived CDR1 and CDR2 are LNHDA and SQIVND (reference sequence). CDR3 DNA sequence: TGTGCCAGTAGTACCATCGTAGAGAATAACTATGGCTACACCTTC. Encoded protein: CASSTIVENNYGYTF.

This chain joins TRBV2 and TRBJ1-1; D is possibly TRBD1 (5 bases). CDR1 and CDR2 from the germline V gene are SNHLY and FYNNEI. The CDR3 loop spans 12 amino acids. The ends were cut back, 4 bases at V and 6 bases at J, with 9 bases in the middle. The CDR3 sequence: CASSGDVSEAFF. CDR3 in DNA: TGTGCCAGCAGTGGGGACGTCTCTGAAGCTTTCTTT.

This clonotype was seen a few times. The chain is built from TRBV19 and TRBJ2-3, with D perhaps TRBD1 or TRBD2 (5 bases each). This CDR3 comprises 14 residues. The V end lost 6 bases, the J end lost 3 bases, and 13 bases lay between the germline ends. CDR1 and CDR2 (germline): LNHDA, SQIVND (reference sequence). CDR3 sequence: CASSIRGGTDTQYF. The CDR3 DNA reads TGTGCCAGTAGCATACGTGGGGGTACAGATACGCAGTATTTT.

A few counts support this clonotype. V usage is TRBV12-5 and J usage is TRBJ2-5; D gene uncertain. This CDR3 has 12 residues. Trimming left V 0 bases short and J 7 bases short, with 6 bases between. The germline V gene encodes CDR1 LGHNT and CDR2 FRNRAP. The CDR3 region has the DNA TGTGCTAGTGGTTTGGTAGGAAGGACCCAGTACTTC. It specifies CASGLVGRTQYF. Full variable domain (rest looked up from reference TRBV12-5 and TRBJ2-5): DARVTQTPRHKVTEMGQEVTMRCQPILGHNTVFWYRQTMMQGLELLAYFRNRAPLDDSGMPKDRFSAEMPDATLATLKIQPSEPRDSAVYFCASGLVGRTQYFGPGTRLLVL.

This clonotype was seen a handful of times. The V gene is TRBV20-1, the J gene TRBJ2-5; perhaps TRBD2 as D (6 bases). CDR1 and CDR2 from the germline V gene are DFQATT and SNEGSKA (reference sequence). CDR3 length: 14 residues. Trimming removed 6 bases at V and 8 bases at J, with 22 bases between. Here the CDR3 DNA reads TGCAGTGCGGCCGGGGGTGGAGGGGCAGCAACCCAGTACTTC. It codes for CSAAGGGGAATQYF.

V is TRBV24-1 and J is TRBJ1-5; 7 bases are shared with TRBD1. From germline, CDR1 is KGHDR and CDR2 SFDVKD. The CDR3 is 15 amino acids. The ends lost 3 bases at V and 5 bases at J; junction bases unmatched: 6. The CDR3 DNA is TGTGCCACCAGTGATCTCAGGGGGGGTTATCAGCCCCAGCATTTT. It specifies CATSDLRGGYQPQHF.

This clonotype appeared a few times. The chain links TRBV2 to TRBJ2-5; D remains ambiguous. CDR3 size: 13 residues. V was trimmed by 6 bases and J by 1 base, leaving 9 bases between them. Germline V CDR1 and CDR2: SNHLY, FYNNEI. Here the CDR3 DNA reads TGTGCCAGCAGACGGCCTTTCCAAGAGACCCAGTACTTC. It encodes CASRRPFQETQYF.

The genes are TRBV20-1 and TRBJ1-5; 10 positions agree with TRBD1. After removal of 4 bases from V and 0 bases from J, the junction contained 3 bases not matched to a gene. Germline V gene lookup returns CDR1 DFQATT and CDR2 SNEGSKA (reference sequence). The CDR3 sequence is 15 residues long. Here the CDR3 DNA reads TGCAGTGCTAAGACAGGGGGCCATAGCAATCAGCCCCAGCATTTT. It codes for CSAKTGGHSNQPQHF.

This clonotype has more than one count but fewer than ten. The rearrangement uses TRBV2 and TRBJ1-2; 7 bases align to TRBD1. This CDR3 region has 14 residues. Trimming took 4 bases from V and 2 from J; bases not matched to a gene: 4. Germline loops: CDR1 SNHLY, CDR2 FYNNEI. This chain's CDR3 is CASSAARGNYGYTF. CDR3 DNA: TGTGCCAGCAGTGCGGCCAGGGGGAACTATGGCTACACCTTC. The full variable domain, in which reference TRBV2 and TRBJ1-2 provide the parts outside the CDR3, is EPEVTQTPSHQVTQMGQEVILRCVPISNHLYFYWYRQILGQKVEFLVSFYNNEISEKSEIFDDQFSVERPDGSNFTLKIRSTKLEDSAMYFCASSAARGNYGYTFGSGTRLTVV.

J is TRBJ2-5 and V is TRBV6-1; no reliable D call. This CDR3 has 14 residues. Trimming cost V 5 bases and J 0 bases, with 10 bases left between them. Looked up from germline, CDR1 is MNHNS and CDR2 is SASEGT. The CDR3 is CASSQGPYQETQYF. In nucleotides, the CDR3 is TGTGCCAGCAGTCAAGGGCCCTACCAAGAGACCCAGTACTTC.